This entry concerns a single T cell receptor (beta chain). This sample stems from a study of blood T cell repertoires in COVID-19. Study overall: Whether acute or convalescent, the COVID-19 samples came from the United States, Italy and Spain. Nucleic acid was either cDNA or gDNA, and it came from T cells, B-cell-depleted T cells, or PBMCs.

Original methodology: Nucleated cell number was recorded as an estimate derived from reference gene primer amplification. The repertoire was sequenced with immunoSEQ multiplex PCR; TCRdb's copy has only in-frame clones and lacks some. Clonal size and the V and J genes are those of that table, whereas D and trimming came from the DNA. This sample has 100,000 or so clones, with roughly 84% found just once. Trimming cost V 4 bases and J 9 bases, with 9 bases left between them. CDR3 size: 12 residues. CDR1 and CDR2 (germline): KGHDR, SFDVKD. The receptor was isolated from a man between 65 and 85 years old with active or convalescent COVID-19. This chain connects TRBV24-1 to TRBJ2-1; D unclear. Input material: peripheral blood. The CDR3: CATSDARSEQFF. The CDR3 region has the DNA TGTGCCACCAGTGACGCTAGATCTGAGCAGTTCTTC.